This T cell receptor (beta chain) was recovered during a study of blood T cell repertoires in COVID-19. Across the whole study: Sites in the United States, Italy and Spain provided acute and convalescent COVID-19 samples. PBMCs, B-cell-depleted T cells, or T cells provided the cDNA or gDNA that made up the material.

As handled by the study authors: Counts of nucleated cells, estimated from reference gene primer amplification, were obtained. Profiling relied on immunoSEQ multiplex PCR, and the TCRdb table lists in-frame clones only, not all of them. That table supplies the V and J calls and clone size; D and trimming were determined from the DNA. The data contain around 300,000 clones, about 87% of them singletons. While infection was still active, Seattle patients were enrolled and then followed longitudinally. The CDR3 sequence is 11 residues long. Germline V lookup: CDR1 LGHDT, CDR2 YNNKEL (reference sequence). V dropped 6 bases and J dropped 10; count of bases not matched to a gene: 2.

The sequencing input was peripheral blood. This clonotype was sampled from a woman in her 30s with COVID-19, enrolled during active disease. This chain uses TRBV3-1 (or the pseudogene TRBV3-2) with TRBJ2-2; TRBD1 agrees at 7 bases. CDR3: CASRGQLELFF. CDR3 DNA: TGTGCCAGCAGGGGACAGCTGGAGCTGTTTTTT.